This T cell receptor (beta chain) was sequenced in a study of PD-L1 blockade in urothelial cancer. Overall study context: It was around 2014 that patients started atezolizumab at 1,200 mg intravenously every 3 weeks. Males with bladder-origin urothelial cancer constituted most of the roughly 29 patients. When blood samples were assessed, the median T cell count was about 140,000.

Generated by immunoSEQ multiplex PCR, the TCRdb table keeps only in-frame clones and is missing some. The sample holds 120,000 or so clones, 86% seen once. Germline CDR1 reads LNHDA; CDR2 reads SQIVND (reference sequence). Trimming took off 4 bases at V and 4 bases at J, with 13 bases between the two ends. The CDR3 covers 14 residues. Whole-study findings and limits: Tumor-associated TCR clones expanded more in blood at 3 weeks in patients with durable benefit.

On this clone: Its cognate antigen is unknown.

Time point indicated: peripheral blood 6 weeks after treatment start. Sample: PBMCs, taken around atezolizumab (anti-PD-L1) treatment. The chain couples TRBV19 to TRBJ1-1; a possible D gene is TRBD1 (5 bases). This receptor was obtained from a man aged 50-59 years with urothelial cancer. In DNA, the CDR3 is TGTGCCAGTAGTACTCTCCAGGGAGGCACTGAAGCTTTCTTT. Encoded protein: CASSTLQGGTEAFF.